The source of this TCR beta chain is a study of CD8 T cells in ankylosing spondylitis. Study-wide findings and caveats: It appeared that ankylosing spondylitis blood was characterized by a TCR beta motif of fewer than ten highly homologous variants. As reported, disease-linked clones showed significant enrichment in matched ankylosing spondylitis synovial fluid. Both synovial fluid and blood in reactive arthritis had previously been reported to carry some motif variants.

This clonotype has a count of ten or more. Its antigen is undetermined. 5'-RACE, quantitative and with molecular barcodes, yielded the TCR beta libraries. In TCRdb, the 5' RACE reads were re-called with MiXCR into one record per CDR3 protein. This table holds 39,000 or so distinct CDR3 sequences, 2.5% to 3.5% found once. The CDR3 sequence is 17 residues long. The clonotype comes from a male donor with ankylosing spondylitis or in good health (not recorded which). The chain is built from TRBV21-1 and TRBJ2-1. TRBV21-1 is a pseudogene. Material for sequencing was blood, either unsorted or a sorted T cell fraction (not recorded which). CDR3 sequence reads: CASSKAPTGSSYNEQFF. The CDR3 DNA reads as TGTGCCAGCAGCAAAGCGCCCACAGGGAGCTCCTACAATGAGCAGTTCTTC.